This entry lists 21 T cell receptor beta chains sequenced from one sample in a study of OX40 agonist ivuxolimab in advanced cancers. Libraries were prepared by immunoSEQ multiplex PCR; TCRdb keeps only in-frame clonotypes and omits some of them. The sample holds over 95,000 clones; around 83% are singletons and the top ten take more than 1.4%. Here the sequenced sample was CD4+ or CD8+ T cells sorted from blood, taken in a trial of the OX40 agonist ivuxolimab. These TCRs come from an adult with an advanced solid tumor such as melanoma, head and neck, liver or kidney cancer.

The chain uses TRBV5-6 and TRBJ2-2; D is undetermined. Germline CDR1 and CDR2: SGHDT and YYEEEE. The CDR3 runs 16 residues. Deletions cut 4 bases from V and 8 bases from J, with 21 bases between. The DNA for the CDR3 is TGTGCCAGCAGCCCTGACCGGTTACTTCTCACGGGGGAGCTGTTTTTT. Amino acids: CASSPDRLLLTGELFF.

This chain links TRBV7-3 with TRBJ1-4; D gene unclear. Germline loops: CDR1 SGHTA, CDR2 FQGTGA. V was clipped by 5 bases and J by 2 bases, with 12 bases between them. The CDR3 is 15 amino acids. The CDR3, as DNA: TGTGCCAGCAGCCTCAACGCGGGGACTAATGAAAAACTGTTTTTT. Amino acid sequence: CASSLNAGTNEKLFF.

This chain links TRBV6-6 with TRBJ1-2; 9 bases match TRBD1. Germline CDR1 is MNHNY and CDR2 is SVGAGI (reference sequence). Trimming removed 6 bases from V and 3 bases from J; junction bases left unmatched: 8. This CDR3 has 15 amino acids. The CDR3 is CASRAPGQGYYGYTF. The CDR3 coding sequence is TGTGCCAGCAGAGCCCCGGGACAGGGATACTATGGCTACACCTTC.

The chain is built from TRBV6-5 and TRBJ1-4; D is uncertain. CDR3 length: 14 amino acids. Trimming left V 2 bases short and J 9 bases short, with 13 bases between. Germline CDR1 reads MNHEY; CDR2 reads SVGAGI. The CDR3 DNA is TGTGCCAGCAGTTACCTTCGGACGGAGAAAAAACTGTTTTTT. As protein: CASSYLRTEKKLFF.

This clone appeared once. The V and J genes are TRBV11-2 and TRBJ2-7; D possibly corresponds to TRBD2 (5 bases). The CDR3 has 15 residues. V was cut by 1 base and J by 3 bases, with 13 bases left in between. The V gene's germline CDR1 is SGHAT and CDR2 FQNNGV. The CDR3 coding sequence is TGTGCCAGCAGCTTAGGGTTAGGGAGTGTCTACGAGCAGTACTTC. This encodes CASSLGLGSVYEQYF.

This chain connects TRBV9 to TRBJ2-3; a possible D gene is TRBD1 (6 bases). V lost 1 base to trimming and J lost 3 bases, with 12 bases between them. The CDR3 covers 15 residues. Germline V gene data show CDR1 as SGDLS and CDR2 as YYNGEE. In DNA, the CDR3 is TGTGCCAGCAGCGTATTTGACAGGAGGACAGATACGCAGTATTTT. It translates to CASSVFDRRTDTQYF.

This clone was counted a single time. The rearrangement joins TRBV7-3 to TRBJ2-1; D is ambiguous. V was trimmed by 2 bases and J by 10 bases, leaving 9 bases between them. Looked up from germline, CDR1 is SGHTA and CDR2 is FQGTGA. The CDR3 has 12 amino acids. This chain's CDR3 is CASSLDMGEQFF. The CDR3 nucleotides are TGTGCCAGCAGCTTAGACATGGGGGAGCAGTTCTTC. Using reference TRBV7-3 and TRBJ2-1 for the parts outside the CDR3, the full variable domain is GAGVSQTPSNKVTEKGKYVELRCDPISGHTALYWYRQSLGQGPEFLIYFQGTGAADDSGLPNDRFFAVRPEGSVSTLKIQRTERGDSAVYLCASSLDMGEQFFGPGTRLTVL.

The chain joins TRBV7-8 to TRBJ2-3; possibly TRBD1 or TRBD2 for D (5 bases each). CDR3 length: 19 residues. The V end was cut by 3 bases, the J end by 6 bases, with 28 bases between. Germline V lookup: CDR1 SGHVS, CDR2 FQNEAQ. The CDR3 protein is CASSFDPPTSGTRGDTQYF. In DNA form, the CDR3 reads TGTGCCAGCAGCTTCGATCCTCCCACCTCCGGGACCCGAGGGGATACGCAGTATTTT.

Concerning this clone itself: The sample has other DNA sequences that encode this CDR3 too. This chain connects TRBV5-1 to TRBJ2-5; the D gene is possibly TRBD2 (6 bases). The V and J ends lost 4 bases and 5 bases respectively, with 12 bases between them. The CDR3 has 13 residues. Germline-derived CDR1 and CDR2 are SGHRS and YFSETQ. The CDR3 DNA follows: TGCGCCAGCAGCCTCGGGGGTGGGGAGACCCAGTACTTC. Encoded protein: CASSLGGGETQYF.

This clone is deemed medium-sized. CDR3 DNA sequence: TGTGCCAGCCGACCAGACAGGGGGAACACCGGGGAGCTGTTTTTT. Its protein product is CASRPDRGNTGELFF. V is TRBV7-2 and J is TRBJ2-2; 8 bases are shared with TRBD1. The CDR3 runs to 15 residues. V was clipped by 8 bases and J by 1 base; unmatched bases: 6. Germline CDR1 is SGHTA and CDR2 is FQGNSA.

This chain joins TRBV7-2 and TRBJ1-2; a possible D gene is TRBD1 (5 bases). CDR3 length: 15 amino acids. V was trimmed by 1 base and J by 4 bases, leaving 13 bases between them. Germline V gene lookup returns CDR1 SGHTA and CDR2 FQGNSA. CDR3 protein: CASSLGPGSGYGYTF. The CDR3 DNA follows: TGTGCCAGCAGCTTAGGCCCAGGGTCGGGCTATGGCTACACCTTC.

This chain joins TRBV27 and TRBJ1-1; TRBD1 is a possible D gene (6 bases). Germline CDR1 reads MNHEY; CDR2 reads SMNVEV (reference sequence). This CDR3 spans 12 amino acids. V shed 7 bases and J shed 10 bases, with 16 bases lying between them. The CDR3 sequence is CASKGRLGGAFF. The CDR3 DNA is TGTGCCAGCAAGGGACGTCTAGGGGGAGCTTTCTTT.

This CDR3 reads CASSVQQGSPYNEQFF. The CDR3 nucleotides are TGTGCCAGCAGTGTTCAACAGGGCTCTCCCTACAATGAGCAGTTCTTC. The rearrangement uses TRBV6-1 and TRBJ2-1; D perhaps matches TRBD1 (6 bases). The V end was cut by 4 bases, the J end by 2 bases, with 15 bases between. Looked up from germline, CDR1 is MNHNS and CDR2 is SASEGT. The CDR3 extends over 16 amino acids.

This rearrangement joins TRBV5-8 to TRBJ1-1; D is possibly TRBD1 (5 bases). Trimming pared 3 bases from V and 7 bases from J, leaving 10 bases between. The CDR3 consists of 12 residues. From germline, CDR1 is SGHTS and CDR2 YDEGEE. CDR3 bases: TGTGCCAGCAGCTGGGAACAGGTTGAAGCTTTCTTT. It is translated as CASSWEQVEAFF. Full variable domain (remainder filled in from reference TRBV5-8 and TRBJ1-1): EAGVTQSPTHLIKTRGQQATLRCSPISGHTSVYWYQQALGLGLQFLLWYDEGEERNRGNFPPRFSGRQFPNYSSELNVNALELEDSALYLCASSWEQVEAFFGQGTRLTVV.

Only one count was recorded for this clone. This chain links TRBV5-4 with TRBJ2-4; D call uncertain. From germline, CDR1 is SGHNT and CDR2 YYREEE (reference sequence). The CDR3 is made up of 14 amino acids. The V gene lost 4 bases and the J gene lost 0 bases, with 8 bases spanning the gap. CDR3 sequence (DNA): TGTGCCAGCAGCCTACAGATAGCCAAAAACATTCAGTACTTC. Its translation is CASSLQIAKNIQYF.

The chain has TRBV2 and TRBJ2-1; no firm D call. This CDR3 region has 14 residues. Germline CDR1 is SNHLY and CDR2 is FYNNEI. The V and J ends lost 6 bases and 5 bases respectively, with 14 bases between them. The CDR3 coding sequence is TGTGCCAGCAGACGCCCCCCCGGTAACAATGAGCAGTTCTTC. This codes for CASRRPPGNNEQFF.

The chain combines TRBV14 with TRBJ2-1; D possibly matches TRBD1 or TRBD2 (6 bases each). The CDR3 runs to 20 residues. Trimming removed 0 bases from V and 0 bases from J, with 21 bases in between. Per germline, CDR1 SGHDN and CDR2 FVKESK. CDR3 sequence (DNA): TGTGCCAGCAGCCAAGATCGGGGGCGGACCCGACAGAGCTCCTACAATGAGCAGTTCTTC. It yields the protein CASSQDRGRTRQSSYNEQFF.

The V call is TRBV9, the J call TRBJ2-6; D possibly corresponds to TRBD1 (5 bases). Trimming stripped 3 bases from V and 1 base from J, with 8 bases between. The CDR3 covers 15 residues. Germline CDR1 reads SGDLS; CDR2 reads YYNGEE. The CDR3 is CASSARQSGANVLTF. The CDR3 bases are TGTGCCAGCAGCGCCCGACAGTCTGGGGCCAACGTCCTGACTTTC.

The V and J genes are TRBV11-1 and TRBJ2-1; 9 nucleotides match TRBD1. Germline V gives CDR1 SGHAT, CDR2 FQDESV (reference sequence). The CDR3 spans 14 residues. Unmatched junction bases numbered 6, after V lost 8 bases and J lost 4 bases. The CDR3 nucleotides read TGTGCCAGCCGACGACAGGGGGAATACAATGAGCAGTTCTTC. It is translated as CASRRQGEYNEQFF.

The chain uses TRBV19 and TRBJ2-7; 9 bases align to TRBD1. The germline V gene encodes CDR1 LNHDA and CDR2 SQIVND (reference sequence). The ends lost 8 bases at V and 2 bases at J; junction bases unmatched: 4. This CDR3 has 13 residues. CDR3 nucleotides: TGTGCCAGTGGGACAGGGCCAACCTACGAGCAGTACTTC. Residues: CASGTGPTYEQYF.

This rearrangement joins TRBV4-2 to TRBJ1-5, with 7 bases fitting TRBD1. This CDR3 spans 17 amino acids. The germline gives CDR1 LGHNA, CDR2 YNFKEQ. The ends lost 4 bases at V and 1 base at J; junction bases unmatched: 10. In DNA form, the CDR3 reads TGTGCCAGCAGCCCCAGCCGGACAGGCTCGAGCAATCAGCCCCAGCATTTT. Its protein is CASSPSRTGSSNQPQHF.